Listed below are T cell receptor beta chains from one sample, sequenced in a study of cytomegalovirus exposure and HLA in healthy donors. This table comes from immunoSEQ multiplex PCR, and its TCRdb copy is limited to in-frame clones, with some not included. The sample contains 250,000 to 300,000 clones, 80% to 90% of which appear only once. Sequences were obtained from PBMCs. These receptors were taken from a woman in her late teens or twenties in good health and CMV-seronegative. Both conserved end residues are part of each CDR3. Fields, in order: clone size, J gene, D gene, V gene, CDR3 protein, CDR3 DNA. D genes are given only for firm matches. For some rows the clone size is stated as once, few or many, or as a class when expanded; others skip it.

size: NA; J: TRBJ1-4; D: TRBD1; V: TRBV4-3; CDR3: CASSLDPRDRGVMDEKLFF; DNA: TGCGCCAGCAGCCTCGACCCCCGGGACAGGGGTGTTATGGATGAAAAACTGTTTTTT
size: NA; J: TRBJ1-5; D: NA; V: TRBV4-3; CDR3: CASSQDGADNQPQHF; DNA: TGCGCCAGCAGCCAAGATGGAGCAGACAATCAGCCCCAGCATTTT
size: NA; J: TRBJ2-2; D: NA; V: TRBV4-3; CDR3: CASSQDWQGISNTGELFF; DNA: TGCGCCAGCAGCCAAGATTGGCAGGGGATATCGAACACCGGGGAGCTGTTTTTT
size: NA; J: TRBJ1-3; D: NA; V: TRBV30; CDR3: CAWSVRLLNTIYF; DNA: TGTGCCTGGAGTGTGAGGCTGTTGAACACCATATATTTT
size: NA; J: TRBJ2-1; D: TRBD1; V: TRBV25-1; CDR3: CASSGEATGEDEQFF; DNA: TGTGCCAGCAGTGGAGAGGCGACAGGGGAGGATGAGCAGTTCTTC
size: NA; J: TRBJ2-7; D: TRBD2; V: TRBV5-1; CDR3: CASSRGRGAAYEQYF; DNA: TGCGCCAGCTCCCGGGGGCGGGGGGCCGCCTACGAGCAGTACTTC
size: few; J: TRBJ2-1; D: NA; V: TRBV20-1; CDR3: CSAFDYRQQFF; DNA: TGCAGTGCTTTCGACTACCGGCAGCAGTTCTTC
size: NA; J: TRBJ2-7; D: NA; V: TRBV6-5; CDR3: CASSSPRRGESYEQYF; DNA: TGTGCCAGCAGTTCTCCGCGGCGGGGCGAGTCCTACGAGCAGTACTTC
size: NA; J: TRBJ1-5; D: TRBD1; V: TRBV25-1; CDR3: CASSRTGDQPQHF; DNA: TGTGCCAGCAGTCGGACAGGGGATCAGCCCCAGCATTTT
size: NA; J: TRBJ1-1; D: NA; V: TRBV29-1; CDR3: CTVYRVSVNTEAFF; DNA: TGCACCGTTTACAGGGTTTCCGTGAACACTGAAGCTTTCTTT
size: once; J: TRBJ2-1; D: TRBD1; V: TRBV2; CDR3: CASSAGQGLAREQFF; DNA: TGTGCCAGCAGTGCAGGACAGGGATTGGCTAGGGAGCAGTTCTTC
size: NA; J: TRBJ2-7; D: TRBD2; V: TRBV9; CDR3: CASSKGTSAGEQYF; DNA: TGTGCCAGCAGCAAAGGGACTAGCGCAGGCGAGCAGTACTTC
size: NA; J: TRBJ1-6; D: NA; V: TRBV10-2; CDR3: CASSGGGLPIRSPLHF; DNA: TGCGCCAGCAGTGGTGGAGGACTCCCTATCAGGTCACCCCTCCACTTT
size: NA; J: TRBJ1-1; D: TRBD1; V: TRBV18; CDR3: CASSPRAGGDTEAFF; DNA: TGTGCCAGCTCACCCCGGGCAGGGGGAGATACTGAAGCTTTCTTT
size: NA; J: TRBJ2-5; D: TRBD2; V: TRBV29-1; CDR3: CSVRTSAQETQYF; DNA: TGCAGCGTGCGTACTAGCGCCCAAGAGACCCAGTACTTC
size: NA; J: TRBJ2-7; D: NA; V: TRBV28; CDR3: CASSLTQFNYEQYF; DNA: TGTGCCAGCAGTTTAACCCAGTTCAACTACGAGCAGTACTTC
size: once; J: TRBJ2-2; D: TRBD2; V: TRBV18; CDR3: CASSPGLVNTGELFF; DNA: TGTGCCAGCTCACCAGGACTAGTTAACACCGGGGAGCTGTTTTTT
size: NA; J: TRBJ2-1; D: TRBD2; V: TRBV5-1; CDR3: CASTTSGGLPYNEQFF; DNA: TGCGCCAGCACGACTAGCGGGGGCCTCCCCTACAATGAGCAGTTCTTC
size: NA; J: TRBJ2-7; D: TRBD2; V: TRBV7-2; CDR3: CASSRTSGGVYEQYF; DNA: TGTGCCAGCAGCCGGACTAGCGGGGGAGTCTACGAGCAGTACTTC
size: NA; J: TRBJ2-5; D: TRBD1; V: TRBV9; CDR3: CASSAYRGRETQYF; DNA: TGTGCCAGCAGCGCGTACAGGGGGCGAGAGACCCAGTACTTC
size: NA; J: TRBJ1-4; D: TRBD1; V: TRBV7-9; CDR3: CASSLDRGGKLFF; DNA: TGTGCCAGCAGCTTGGACAGGGGTGGGAAACTGTTTTTT
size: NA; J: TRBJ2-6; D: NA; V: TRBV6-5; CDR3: CASSPTKSGANVLTF; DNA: TGTGCCAGCAGTCCTACTAAATCTGGGGCCAACGTCCTGACTTTC
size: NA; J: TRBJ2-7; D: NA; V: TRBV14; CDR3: CASSRDILSYEQYF; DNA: TGTGCCAGCAGCCGGGACATACTCTCCTACGAGCAGTACTTC
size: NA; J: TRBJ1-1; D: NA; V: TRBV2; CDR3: CASRGVEQTDTEAFF; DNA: TGTGCCAGCAGGGGCGTAGAACAGACGGACACTGAAGCTTTCTTT